The 3 T cell receptor beta chains below come from one sample, sequenced in a study of Graves' ophthalmopathy and Graves' hyperthyroidism (dated by TCRdb to between 2017 and 2018). TCRdb lists the instrument as Illumina HiSeq 2000. For repertoire sequencing, the TCR beta CDR3 regions were amplified from RNA transcripts. A first-round RT-PCR used HTBI primers with the Qiagen OneStep RT-PCR kit, followed by a second-round multiplex PCR, size selection and purification. TCRdb applied fastp at Q25 and MiXCR to the public reads, then kept only in-frame beta chains. Every entry covers one CDR3 protein and lists the most common genes and DNA from its rows. The sample includes approximately 540,000 distinct CDR3 sequences, with roughly 40% observed a single time. About 4% of the sample belongs to the ten largest clones. Input material: peripheral blood or thyroid tissue (not recorded which). The source is an adult man with Graves' hyperthyroidism.

The chain links TRBV5-4 to TRBJ1-4, with 11 bases lining up with TRBD1. The CDR3 length is 15 residues. CDR1 is SGHNT, CDR2 YYREEE, per germline (reference sequence). The V gene end was trimmed by 5 bases and the J gene end by 7 bases; junction bases not matched to a gene: 7. The chain's CDR3 is CASSALGTGGEKLFF. The DNA for the CDR3 is TGTGCCAGCAGTGCCCTAGGGACAGGGGGTGAAAAACTGTTTTTT. Supplemented by reference TRBV5-4 and TRBJ1-4, the full variable domain reads ETGVTQSPTHLIKTRGQQVTLRCSSQSGHNTVSWYQQALGQGPQFIFQYYREEENGRGNFPPRFSGLQFPNYSSELNVNALELDDSALYLCASSALGTGGEKLFFGSGTQLSVL.

This chain uses TRBV29-1 with TRBJ1-1; 10 bases match TRBD1. The CDR3 covers 14 residues. The germline gives CDR1 SQVTM, CDR2 ANQGSEA. The junction had 8 bases not matched to a gene; V was cut back by 6 bases and J by 4 bases. The CDR3 protein is CSVRQGAMGTEAFF. CDR3 coding DNA: TGCAGCGTACGACAGGGGGCGATGGGCACTGAAGCTTTCTTT.

This clonotype was seen at least ten times. The chain carries TRBV24-1 and TRBJ2-5; 9 nucleotides line up with TRBD2. The CDR3 covers 15 residues. CDR1 is KGHDR and CDR2 is SFDVKD in the germline V gene. J gave up 2 bases and V 6 bases, and 6 bases lay outside the gene matches. The CDR3 nucleotides read TGTGCCACCAGTTCCCTAGCGGGGCCGCAAGAGACCCAGTACTTC. Translated: CATSSLAGPQETQYF.